This T cell receptor beta chain was recovered during a study of shared clonotypes between healthy human individuals. Clones were read by immunoSEQ multiplex PCR, and TCRdb kept only the in-frame ones, dropping some. Of around 700,000 clones listed, around 67% are singletons. Germline CDR1 reads MNHNY; CDR2 reads SVGAGI (reference sequence). CDR3 length: 13 residues. V lost 4 bases and J lost 2, with 6 bases in between. The clonotype was recovered from a woman aged 25 to 45 in good health. Sequencing was carried out using memory CD4+ T cells sorted from blood. The subset: CD45RA-negative fraction. J is TRBJ1-5 and V is TRBV6-6; D gene unclear. The CDR3 DNA reads TGTGCCAGCAGTTCGACGGGCAATCAGCCCCAGCATTTT. This sequence encodes CASSSTGNQPQHF.